This T cell receptor (beta chain) is from a study of human T cells and chemical hapten exposure. Study overall: Alopecia universalis, totalis or areata was present in patients who were mostly female. Study results and limitations: Once DPC sensitization occurred, TCRs above 1 in 1000 frequency showed no change.

Original data processing: There were a median of around 97,000 TCRs per sample, with a range from about 23,224 to 690,600. TCRdb re-called the RACE reads with MiXCR, one entry per CDR3 protein. It is TCRdb's table, rather than the study itself, that gives the V and J calls and clone size. The sample has more than 85,000 distinct CDR3 sequences, less than 35% seen once. Indicated time point: patch test 3, about 24 weeks after DPC sensitization. Treatment defined: therapeutic diphenylcyclopropenone sensitization with weekly scalp DPC. The J segment lost 6 bases and the V segment lost 3 bases, leaving 7 bases of the junction unmatched. The CDR3 runs 15 residues. In germline, CDR1 is SGHNT, CDR2 YENEEA. A word on this clonotype: What it recognizes is unknown.

Sample: whole blood, taken in connection with sensitization to the hapten diphenylcyclopropenone (DPC). This chain links TRBV11-3 with TRBJ2-2; 7 bases align to TRBD2. The origin of this receptor is a man aged 35-49 years with alopecia areata. Some clones in this sample may be carry-over from other donors' samples. CDR3: CASSLGGSSPGELFF. DNA of the CDR3: TGTGCCAGCAGCTTGGGCGGGAGTTCGCCCGGGGAGCTGTTTTTT.